This TCR beta chain was recorded in a study of control samples from healthy donors and cancer patients. Measured with immunoSEQ multiplex PCR; TCRdb has only the in-frame clones, and not every one. The repertoire consists of tens of thousands of clones, with approximately 90% occurring once and the leading ten covering about an eighth. Per the germline V gene, CDR1 is KGHSH and CDR2 is LQKENI. The CDR3 loop spans 13 amino acids. The V end was cut by 2 bases, the J end by 2 bases, with 6 bases between. The TCR was taken from a man in his fifties or sixties with lung cancer. The chain uses TRBV18 and TRBJ1-2, with D maybe TRBD1 (5 bases). The specimen was PBMCs. CDR3 nucleotide sequence: TGTGCCAGCTCACCAGGGGACAACTATGGCTACACCTTC. Protein sequence: CASSPGDNYGYTF.